This TCR beta chain is drawn from a study of T cell responses to AZD1222 COVID-19 vaccine (dated by TCRdb to the early 2020s). In terms of the full investigation: AZD1222 recipients given second doses at about 4 weeks or at about 12 weeks were pooled, since spike-specific TCR depth and breadth were not found to differ between the two schedules. TCR sequencing covered some 240 trial participants: roughly 200 given two doses of AZD1222 and approximately 26 given two doses of MenACWY control vaccine. Trial participants were enrolled by age into subgroups of 18-55, 56-69 and 70-plus years, and 148, 28 and 57 TCR-sequenced participants, respectively, were included in these subgroups. On the study overall, not on this receptor specifically: Reportedly, almost half of the unique spike-specific TCRs recognized epitopes lying outside the regions that are mutated in the B.1.351 and B.1.1.7 variants. Conclusions about previously exposed vaccinees are limited, since just a handful of AZD1222 recipients were seropositive for SARS-CoV-2 at baseline. Vaccine-associated CD4 TCRs spanned the whole spike protein, with dominant responses in regions 160-218 and 743-854. Participants were mostly white British and included more females than males, and it was suggested by the authors that clonal diversity may have been underestimated. In the small 56-69-year group, the increase in depth fell short of significance, most likely because of low power. A significant rise in spike-specific TCR breadth and depth was observed after two AZD1222 doses relative to day 0 and relative to MenACWY recipients. Because no day 14 peak-response samples were available, the repertoires could be characterized only after the peak T cell response.

The time point label for this specimen denotes: baseline before first vaccination. Vaccinee samples were obtained from the UK trials COV001 and COV002, which included a single-blind randomized controlled phase 2/3 trial of AZD1222 (ChAdOx1 nCoV-19) in healthy adults. For TCRbeta chain sequencing, PBMC samples from trial participants were taken at day 0 and at day 28 after the second dose. Regarding this clone: It has no known antigen specificity. No base-level quality is on record; no much larger clone is a single base apart.

The CDR3 regions of human TCRbeta chains were analyzed by immunosequencing. The study's processing was this. Repertoire TCRs were matched against a reference library of SARS-CoV-2-specific TCRs generated with the MIRA antigen-specificity platform. Breadth meant the fraction of unique TCRs that were SARS-CoV-2-associated, whereas depth meant the fraction of total T cells that were SARS-CoV-2-associated. Using the MIRA data, each spike-specific TCR was mapped to the spike region that the TCR reacts to and placed in a CD4 or CD8 class. Log10-transformed breadth and depth values were compared by one-way ANOVA with Sidak's multiple comparisons tests. Entries here come from immuneACCESS through TCRdb and include only in-frame sequences with V and J called. Some clones fail to appear in such tables; in the studies checked, an unresolved V gene covers under half of the shortfall, and the cause of the remainder is unknown. The DNA was the basis for D and trimming; V, J and clone size are from that table. The sample yields roughly 100,000 clones; about 90% were counted once. Of the sample, around 20% is held by the ten largest clones.

The cysteine opens and the phenylalanine closes a CDR3 of 16 amino acids. The only DNA kept is the CDR3, 48 bases in frame from the first base. CDR1 is given as LNHNV and CDR2 as YYDKDF, both from the germline V gene (reference sequence). The germline V and J ends show losses of 3 bases and 6 bases respectively, and no gene match explains 8 bases of the junction. This chain is built from TRBV15 and TRBJ1-5; 10 central bases correspond to TRBD1. This TCR was recovered from an adult in good health. Source: peripheral blood, taken on day 0 of AZD1222 vaccination. The nucleotide sequence reads TGTGCCACCAGCAGTCGCGACAGGGGGCTAAGTCAGCCCCAGCATTTT. Its translation is CATSSRDRGLSQPQHF.